This entry is about one TCR beta chain. The antigen it binds to is not known. Base qualities are missing; no much larger clone stands one base away. The data stem from a study of cytomegalovirus exposure and HLA in healthy donors (TCRdb year 2017). About the full investigation: An earlier analysis of approximately 550 of the donors reported roughly 270 Gb of sequence data and around 110 million unique TCR beta sequences from about 200 million T cells. Both class I and class II loci were covered by HLA typing, at four-digit resolution. To predict cytomegalovirus infection status, the study combined high-throughput TCR immunosequencing, statistical association of individual TCRs with disease status, and machine learning. The genetic ancestry cluster associated with self-reported Caucasian donors included around four fifths of the roughly 390 genotyped donors. Typing coverage differed by locus: A, B, C, DRB1 and DQB1 were typed in roughly 629-630 donors, DQA1 in roughly 510, DPA1 in around 580, and DPB1 in just under 480. Genome-wide SNP genotypes for about 55% of the roughly 670 donors were used in a later genetic analysis, which treated that subset as a discovery cohort. Roughly 300 gigabases of sequencing data and roughly 90 million unique TCR sequences were included in an early release covering 500 to 750 HLA-typed donors. A handful of DR-DQ haplotypes were handled as single units for association and clustering because linkage in the cohort was strong. Donor age, sex, ethnicity and CMV serostatus were compiled together with the repertoire data. The study aimed to test whether cataloging public T cell receptors could reveal signatures of past pathogen exposure. Every repertoire in the discovery cohort had been generated on one and the same sequencing platform. In a later analysis, previously published TCR beta repertoires from 600 to 850 donors were re-analyzed and high-resolution HLA genotyping was added so that TCR occurrence patterns could be studied. To decide whether each TCR beta V gene segment behaved as functional or pseudogenic, an earlier analysis of fewer than 750 of the donors relied on high-throughput TCR beta sequencing. Among about 390 genotyped donors of the cohort, an average of about 240,000 unique TCR beta nucleotide sequences were sequenced per donor, roughly 20% of them non-productive. Besides the first cohort of 666 subjects, a separate validation cohort made up of roughly 120 different subjects was used. Using immunosequencing, the study profiled T cell repertoires from 500 to 800 subjects and related those repertoires to cytomegalovirus serostatus. Rather than drawing on any new phenotypic data, the later analysis identified candidate immune exposures from TCR beta sequences and the way those sequences occurred across donors. Results and caveats for the whole study, not just this receptor: In a later analysis, TCR association rates were found to vary across HLA loci, with the most associated TCRs seen for DRB1 alleles and the fewest for HLA-C alleles. Most TCR sequences were seen in very few donors, while some public TCRs were found in many individuals. Only TCR beta chains were sequenced in this cohort, and the absence of alpha or paired-chain data limited detectable features. A cluster of highly shared sequence variants was judged likely to be a technical artifact of the sequencing pipeline. Cytomegalovirus status was reported to be diagnosed by the classifier with high specificity and sensitivity in both the original and validation cohorts. In a later analysis, HLA-associated TCR beta chains showed more clonal expansion and lower generation probabilities than non-associated chains that were equally common. In a later genetic analysis, a missense DCLRE1C variant was associated with V-gene and J-gene trimming of TCR beta chains, and the association was replicated in an independent cohort. A later analysis found that most CMV-associated TCR beta chains appeared HLA-restricted, with HLA associations seemingly driven largely by CMV exposure. CMV serostatus was the only immune exposure information available for the cohort. Linkage disequilibrium might explain the correlated functional status among segregating V segments, but an unknown experimental factor could not be ruled out. According to the authors, the approach could potentially be generalized to other disease states and immunological phenotypes. Several of the top co-occurrence clusters appeared to be linked to parvovirus B19, influenza, CMV and Epstein-Barr virus, according to a later analysis. In vitro tests confirmed that a few of the cytomegalovirus-associated TCR beta chains recognize cytomegalovirus antigens. In an earlier analysis of approximately 590 of the donors, most TCR beta V segments were observed in productive rearrangements about 90% or about 30% of the time, broadly matching IMGT annotations. At a false discovery rate of 0.05, a later analysis linked 15,000 to 20,000 TCR beta sequences to specific HLA alleles. A further reported finding was that TCR beta sequences accurately predicted the HLA-A and HLA-B alleles for most subjects in the first cohort. Because counts were too low, more than 15 rarely observed V segments, including chromosome 9 orphons, were left out of the earlier analysis of 500 to 650 of the donors. Sequencing depth was assumed to be roughly uniform across donors in the presence/absence analyses, though that assumption may not hold. A later genetic analysis reported fewer N-insertions in productive TCRs among donors in an Asian-associated ancestry cluster than the approximately 700-donor mean. The study listed over 150 TCR beta chains as associated with cytomegalovirus. Assigning TCR associations to individual alleles was difficult when HLA alleles, especially DR and DQ, strongly co-occurred. Because HLA typing was unavailable for some donors at each locus, only the typed subset was used in association tests.

The cohort was made up of several hundred healthy bone marrow donors. At the time of sampling, every cohort member was nominally healthy, though immune exposures that went unrecorded were likely present. The donor was CMV seronegative and belonged to the group of approximately 320 seronegative cohort members. Every donor gave a peripheral blood sample, and the peripheral blood mononuclear cells from that sample were used for TCR beta sequencing. The Qiagen DNeasy Blood Extraction Kit was used to extract genomic DNA from the blood cell samples. The library was made by the immunoSEQ multiplex PCR assay. A mixture of 60 forward primers for TCR Vbeta segments and 13 reverse primers for TCR Jbeta segments was used in the multiplex PCR. The CDR3 region of rearranged TCR beta genes was amplified from genomic DNA with a multiplex PCR assay. The Illumina HiSeq System was used to sequence the amplified TCR beta libraries as 87-base-pair reads. The original methods were these. In a later analysis, tens of millions of unique TCR beta chains were counted across the 500 to 850 repertoires, and about 10 million of these chains were shared by at least two donors. Raw reads were error-corrected and collapsed into unique sequences by a nearest-neighbor algorithm in which closely related sequences were merged to remove PCR and sequencing errors. CDR3 sequences were aligned to IMGT reference sequences to assign V, D and J gene segments. For a sequence to be retained, a match of at least six nucleotides was required to both a V gene segment and a J gene segment. A rearrangement was called productive if the CDR3 had no stop codons and remained in frame with V and J, and every other rearrangement was called non-productive. CDR3 was defined according to IMGT convention as the region running from the second conserved V-encoded cysteine to the conserved J-encoded phenylalanine. Sequences without an unambiguous match to a single V gene segment were excluded from the earlier analysis of approximately 560 of the donors. An earlier analysis of approximately 590 of the donors called V segments functional above 56.7% productive rearrangements and segregating when the between-donor standard deviation exceeded 5%. A statistical classification framework was built for diagnosing cytomegalovirus status from the catalog of TCR beta chain sequences. A later analysis assigned V and J genes by comparing TCR nucleotide sequences with IMGT/GENE-DB human TR gene sequences. Using the TCRdist pipeline, a later analysis assigned CDR3 sequences along with most-parsimonious VDJ recombination scenarios. A later analysis defined each TCR beta chain by its CDR3 amino acid sequence plus V-gene family, and excluded reads lacking a unique V-gene family. In a later analysis, some 600 highly shared, low-generation-probability nucleotide sequences were removed to address suspected cross-contamination and a sequencing artifact. In a later analysis, a clonal expansion index for each public chain was calculated from normalized within-repertoire ranks of inferred template counts. In a later analysis, generation probabilities were computed using a VDJ recombination model fitted to out-of-frame rearrangements, and the results were checked against IGoR. Hypergeometric tests were used in a later analysis to score TCR-TCR, TCR-HLA and TCR-CMV co-occurrence, with a repertoire-size bias correction applied to the TCR pairs. In a later analysis, false discovery rates were estimated by permuting HLA or CMV assignments 20 times. A later analysis grouped co-occurring TCRs with DBSCAN, adding TCRdist sequence similarity when clustering within HLA-allele-positive subsets. Co-occurrence clustering excluded repertoires with fewer than 30,000 or more than 120,000 public chains, plus five with anomalous nucleotide sharing. TCRdb provides this immuneACCESS table in a form limited to in-frame rearrangements. Some clones are lacking; in checked studies, under half of them reflect an unresolved V gene, and why the rest are absent is not known. Clone size and the V and J calls come from that table; the DNA yielded D and trimming. In this sample the table shows about 140,000 clones, around 80% of which occur a single time. About 1.3% of the sample is in the top ten clones.

This receptor was obtained from a female donor in good health and CMV-seronegative. Sequencing was done on a sample of PBMCs.

The CDR3 is CASSRGTSGDEQFF. The nucleotide sequence is TGTGCCAGCAGCCGCGGGACTAGCGGCGATGAGCAGTTCTTC. The rearrangement joined TRBV6-5 to TRBJ2-1; 11 central bases correspond to TRBD2. CDR1 and CDR2 are drawn from the germline V gene: MNHEY, SVGAGI. The CDR3 sequence holds 14 residues, the cysteine and phenylalanine included. The retained sequence is limited to the CDR3, 42 bases, with the frame set at the first base. The germline V and J ends show losses of 6 bases and 8 bases respectively, and no gene match explains 6 bases of the junction.